A single sample is the source of the 9 T cell receptor beta chains below, sequenced in a study of T cell changes during pregnancy in multiple sclerosis. Libraries were prepared by immunoSEQ multiplex PCR; TCRdb keeps only in-frame clonotypes and omits some of them. The table lists tens of thousands of clones, roughly 90% of them singletons. The material sequenced was CD8+ T cells from peripheral blood mononuclear cells, taken in the third trimester of pregnancy. All receptors come from a female donor with multiple sclerosis, enrolled in a pregnancy study.

The chain is built from TRBV7-3 and TRBJ2-1; 8 nucleotides align to TRBD2. The CDR3 has 15 residues. The V segment lost 2 bases and the J segment 6 bases; nucleotides outside the gene matches: 6. The germline V gene encodes CDR1 SGHTA and CDR2 FQGTGA. CDR3: CASSLGLAGINEQFF. The CDR3 bases are TGTGCCAGCAGCTTAGGCCTAGCGGGCATCAATGAGCAGTTCTTC.

This chain links TRBV5-1 with TRBJ2-6; D is possibly TRBD1 (6 bases). Germline assignment: CDR1 SGHRS and CDR2 YFSETQ. V shed 0 bases and J shed 4 bases, with 8 bases lying between them. This CDR3 contains 15 residues. CDR3 protein: CASSLVGAGANVLTF. The CDR3 coding sequence is TGCGCCAGCAGCTTGGTGGGGGCCGGGGCCAACGTCCTGACTTTC. The full variable domain, in which reference TRBV5-1 and TRBJ2-6 provide the parts outside the CDR3, is KAGVTQTPRYLIKTRGQQVTLSCSPISGHRSVSWYQQTPGQGLQFLFEYFSETQRNKGNFPGRFSGRQFSNSRSEMNVSTLELGDSALYLCASSLVGAGANVLTFGAGSRLTVL.

This CDR3 reads CASSPRTGQNTEAFF. The DNA for the CDR3 is TGTGCCAGCAGCCCCCGGACAGGGCAGAACACTGAAGCTTTCTTT. The chain combines TRBV7-9 with TRBJ1-1; the match to TRBD1 covers 8 bases. From germline, CDR1 is SEHNR and CDR2 FQNEAQ (reference sequence). The CDR3 loop spans 15 amino acids. The V segment lost 5 bases and the J segment 1 base; nucleotides outside the gene matches: 6.

The rearrangement uses TRBV11-3 and TRBJ2-3; 14 positions agree with TRBD2. The CDR3 consists of 19 residues. The germline V gene encodes CDR1 SGHNT and CDR2 YENEEA. V was pared by 3 bases and J by 4 bases, with 12 bases of the junction left unmatched. CDR3 residues: CASSFHPRLAGGEADTQYF. The CDR3 nucleotides are TGTGCCAGCAGCTTCCACCCAAGACTAGCGGGGGGGGAAGCAGATACGCAGTATTTT.

J is TRBJ1-1 and V is TRBV7-2; TRBD1 agrees at 8 bases. Germline assignment: CDR1 SGHTA and CDR2 FQGNSA. V was clipped by 5 bases and J by 1 base; unmatched bases: 12. CDR3 size: 17 residues. The CDR3 nucleotides are TGTGCCAGCAGCCCGTGGCCGACAGGGGATGAGAACACTGAAGCTTTCTTT. Translating it yields CASSPWPTGDENTEAFF.

The chain combines TRBV7-8 with TRBJ1-1; TRBD1 matches 8 bases. V lost 3 bases to trimming and J lost 8 bases; unmatched junction nucleotides: 2. The CDR3 runs 12 residues. Germline lookup yields CDR1 SGHVS and CDR2 FQNEAQ. CDR3 loop: CASSFNRGEAFF. The CDR3 region has the DNA TGTGCCAGCAGCTTCAACAGGGGGGAAGCTTTCTTT. Full variable domain (outside the CDR3, taken from reference TRBV7-8 and TRBJ1-1): GAGVSQSPRYKVAKRGQDVALRCDPISGHVSLFWYQQALGQGPEFLTYFQNEAQLDKSGLPSDRFFAERPEGSVSTLKIQRTQQEDSAVYLCASSFNRGEAFFGQGTRLTVV.

This chain uses TRBV27 with TRBJ1-2; D is ambiguous. V lost 6 bases and J 4 bases, leaving 12 bases between the germline ends. Germline V gives CDR1 MNHEY, CDR2 SMNVEV (reference sequence). The length of the CDR3 is 13 residues. CDR3 protein: CASSPTFGYGYTF. Here the CDR3 DNA reads TGTGCCAGCAGCCCTACTTTTGGCTATGGCTACACCTTC.

This clone has just one count. The rearrangement joins TRBV19 to TRBJ2-3; the D gene is possibly TRBD1 (6 bases). The CDR3 consists of 15 residues. From germline, CDR1 is LNHDA and CDR2 SQIVND (reference sequence). V lost 4 bases to trimming and J lost 4 bases, with 15 bases between them. CDR3 sequence: CASSNRDSLADTQYF. The CDR3, as DNA: TGTGCCAGTAGTAACAGGGATTCCCTCGCAGATACGCAGTATTTT.

The table lists this clone with a count of one. The chain has TRBV7-8 and TRBJ2-5; 7 bases are shared with TRBD1. Germline loops: CDR1 SGHVS, CDR2 FQNEAQ. The CDR3 is 17 amino acids. The ends lost 6 bases at V and 1 base at J; junction bases unmatched: 14. CDR3 coding DNA: TGTGCCAGCAGTCATACCGGGACAGCTTACGGCCAAGAGACCCAGTACTTC. As protein: CASSHTGTAYGQETQYF.